These 25 T cell receptor beta chains were sequenced from one sample in a study of OX40 agonist ivuxolimab in advanced cancers. The library was obtained by the immunoSEQ multiplex PCR assay. The immuneACCESS repertoire file appears here via TCRdb, limited to in-frame rearrangements. These files lack a portion of the clones; in checked studies, under half of the deficit traces to unresolved V genes, and the cause of the others is not known. The sample includes about 58,000 clones, with around four fifths observed a single time. The top ten clones comprise approximately 3% of the sample. The specimen was CD4+ or CD8+ T cells sorted from blood, collected in a trial of the OX40 agonist ivuxolimab. These receptors originate from an adult with an advanced solid tumor such as melanoma, head and neck, liver or kidney cancer.

The chain uses TRBV30 and TRBJ1-2; 7 positions match TRBD1. CDR1 and CDR2 (germline): GTSNPN, SVGIG (reference sequence). There are 13 residues in the CDR3. The V and J ends lost 0 bases and 5 bases, in that order; junction bases with no gene match: 3. The CDR3 nucleotides are TGTGCCTGGAGTGTACAGGGGCGGTATGGCTACACCTTC. Amino acid sequence: CAWSVQGRYGYTF. The full variable domain, with the rest looked up from reference TRBV30 and TRBJ1-2, is SQTIHQWPATLVQPVGSPLSLECTVEGTSNPNLYWYRQAAGRGLQLLFYSVGIGQISSEVPQNLSASRPQDRQFILSSKKLLLSDSGFYLCAWSVQGRYGYTFGSGTRLTVV.

This clone was counted between two and nine times. The rearrangement links TRBV28 to TRBJ2-1; D is uncertain. CDR1 is MDHEN, CDR2 SYDVKM, per germline. This CDR3 is 16 amino acids long. V was clipped by 3 bases and J by 1 base, with 13 bases between them. CDR3 amino acids: CASSLIGSTSYNEQFF. CDR3 coding DNA: TGTGCCAGCAGTTTGATTGGCTCGACATCCTACAATGAGCAGTTCTTC.

The CDR3 reads CASSSSDRGREKLFF. The CDR3, as DNA: TGTGCCAGCAGCTCATCGGACAGGGGTAGAGAAAAACTGTTTTTT. The V gene is TRBV5-4, the J gene TRBJ1-4, with 9 positions matching TRBD1. CDR3 length: 15 amino acids. The V gene end was trimmed by 3 bases and the J gene end by 8 bases; junction bases not matched to a gene: 8. Per the germline V gene, CDR1 is SGHNT and CDR2 is YYREEE (reference sequence).

The gene calls are TRBV18 and TRBJ2-7, with 9 nucleotides matching TRBD1. Unmatched junction bases numbered 12, after V lost 3 bases and J lost 9 bases. The V gene's germline CDR1 is KGHSH and CDR2 LQKENI. This CDR3 contains 15 residues. The CDR3 coding sequence is TGTGCCAGCTCACCGGCATTTCGGGACAGGGTGATGCAGTACTTC. Translation gives CASSPAFRDRVMQYF.

This clone was recorded a few times. This chain connects TRBV2 to TRBJ2-7, with 11 bases matching TRBD1. This CDR3 has 13 amino acids. Germline CDR1 SNHLY, CDR2 FYNNEI. V shed 6 bases, J shed 5 bases, and the junction held 3 bases outside the gene matches. DNA for the CDR3: TGTGCCAGCAGCGGACAGGGGGCGCACGAGCAGTACTTC. This sequence encodes CASSGQGAHEQYF.

This chain links TRBV5-4 with TRBJ2-7; D uncertain. Germline CDR1 reads SGHNT; CDR2 reads YYREEE (reference sequence). V lost 4 bases and J lost 0, with 17 bases in between. The CDR3 is 16 amino acids. CDR3: CASSQVGRDDSYEQYF. The CDR3 nucleotides are TGTGCCAGCAGCCAAGTAGGAAGGGATGACTCCTACGAGCAGTACTTC.

The chain couples TRBV30 to TRBJ2-7, with 8 bases fitting TRBD2. Germline assignment: CDR1 GTSNPN and CDR2 SVGIG (reference sequence). The CDR3 extends over 15 amino acids. J lost 3 bases, V lost 3 bases, and 10 bases had no gene match. For the CDR3, the DNA is TGTGCCTGGAGGCATCCGGGGGGGGCCCTCTACGAGCAGTACTTC. As protein: CAWRHPGGALYEQYF.

The CDR3 is CASSPSLGTPETQYF. DNA of the CDR3: TGTGCCAGCAGTCCCTCTCTCGGGACGCCCGAGACCCAGTACTTC. The chain couples TRBV28 to TRBJ2-5; D is possibly TRBD1 or TRBD2 (5 bases each). The CDR3 runs 15 residues. With 5 bases removed from V and 5 bases from J, the gap between germline ends came to 18 bases. Germline lookup yields CDR1 MDHEN and CDR2 SYDVKM. The full variable domain, in which reference TRBV28 and TRBJ2-5 provide the parts outside the CDR3, is DVKVTQSSRYLVKRTGEKVFLECVQDMDHENMFWYRQDPGLGLRLIYFSYDVKMKEKGDIPEGYSVSREKKERFSLILESASTNQTSMYLCASSPSLGTPETQYFGPGTRLLVL.

This clone was found once. V is TRBV27 and J is TRBJ1-3; D remains ambiguous. This CDR3 comprises 13 residues. The germline V gene has CDR1 MNHEY and CDR2 SMNVEV (reference sequence). V dropped 3 bases and J dropped 2 bases, with 5 bases sitting between them. CDR3 amino acids: CASSFLPGNTIYF. Written as DNA, the CDR3 is TGTGCCAGCAGTTTCTTACCTGGAAACACCATATATTTT.

The V gene is TRBV4-2, the J gene TRBJ2-3; TRBD2 aligns across 9 bases. Germline CDR1 and CDR2: LGHNA and YNFKEQ. The CDR3 contains 16 residues. Trimming took 0 bases from V and 14 from J; bases not matched to a gene: 15. CDR3 nucleotides: TGTGCCAGCAGCCAAGAGGCGGGGGGGGCACCCCTCTCTCGGTATTTT. Protein: CASSQEAGGAPLSRYF.

The chain employs TRBV6-5 and TRBJ1-2; possibly TRBD1 for D (5 bases). V gave up 2 bases and J gave up 7 bases, with 11 bases separating them. This CDR3 is 13 amino acids long. Germline V gene data show CDR1 as MNHEY and CDR2 as SVGAGI. CDR3 in DNA: TGTGCCAGCAGTTACGGGGCAGTTGGTGGCTACACCTTC. Protein product: CASSYGAVGGYTF.

This chain connects TRBV20-1 to TRBJ2-5; a possible D gene is TRBD2 (5 bases). The V gene's germline CDR1 is DFQATT and CDR2 SNEGSKA (reference sequence). The V end was cut by 6 bases, the J end by 4 bases, with 6 bases between. CDR3 length: 10 residues. In DNA, the CDR3 is TGCAGTGCGGAGGTAGAGACCCAGTACTTC. Protein product: CSAEVETQYF.

The gene calls are TRBV6-6 and TRBJ1-4; 7 nucleotides agree with TRBD1. Germline V gene data show CDR1 as MNHNY and CDR2 as SVGAGI (reference sequence). Losses at the gene ends were 7 bases for V and 8 bases for J; bases not matched to a gene: 10. The CDR3 consists of 14 residues. CDR3 in DNA: TGTGCCAGCACCCAACAGGGGTTGGAGGAAAAACTGTTTTTT. Protein: CASTQQGLEEKLFF.

There are a few counts of this clone. The chain links TRBV19 to TRBJ1-6; weak D call: TRBD1 (6 bases). This CDR3 is 13 amino acids long. Trimming shortened V by 5 bases and J by 10 bases, and 12 bases separated the two germline ends. Germline assignment: CDR1 LNHDA and CDR2 SQIVND (reference sequence). This CDR3 is CASSGQLASPLHF. Here the CDR3 DNA reads TGTGCCAGTAGTGGACAGCTCGCCTCACCCCTCCACTTT.

This sequence joins TRBV28 and TRBJ1-4; a weak D match, TRBD1 (5 bases). V was shortened by 5 bases and J by 8 bases, with 18 bases between the two germline ends. This CDR3 spans 15 amino acids. Germline assignment: CDR1 MDHEN and CDR2 SYDVKM. The CDR3 region is CASSTAGEPGEKLFF. In nucleotides, the CDR3 is TGTGCCAGCAGTACTGCGGGGGAACCGGGCGAAAAACTGTTTTTT.

The chain carries TRBV11-2 and TRBJ2-7; D remains unclear. V shed 2 bases and J shed 4 bases, with 9 bases lying between them. Per the germline V gene, CDR1 is SGHAT and CDR2 is FQNNGV. The CDR3 sequence is 13 residues long. This chain's CDR3 is CASSLSGPYEQYF. CDR3 DNA sequence: TGTGCCAGCAGCTTATCCGGTCCTTACGAGCAGTACTTC. Complete variable domain (other parts from reference TRBV11-2 and TRBJ2-7): EAGVAQSPRYKIIEKRQSVAFWCNPISGHATLYWYQQILGQGPKLLIQFQNNGVVDDSQLPKDRFSAERLKGVDSTLKIQPAKLEDSAVYLCASSLSGPYEQYFGPGTRLTVT.

This sequence joins TRBV4-1 and TRBJ2-5, with TRBD2 identical over 10 bases. This CDR3 contains 15 residues. Germline values: CDR1 MGHRA, CDR2 YSYEKL. V gave up 7 bases and J gave up 5 bases; unmatched junction bases: 10. CDR3 in DNA: TGCGCCAGCACCCCGGGAGCGGGGGGGCCGGAGACCCAGTACTTC. Its protein is CASTPGAGGPETQYF.

The chain is built from TRBV5-1 and TRBJ2-7, with D perhaps being TRBD1 or TRBD2 (5 bases each). V was clipped by 4 bases and J by 2 bases, with 19 bases between them. The CDR3 covers 16 residues. Germline V gene sequence: CDR1 SGHRS, CDR2 YFSETQ. The DNA for the CDR3 is TGCGCCAGCAGCCTGGGCTCCGGGACCCATACCTACGAGCAGTACTTC. Protein: CASSLGSGTHTYEQYF.

V is TRBV6-5 and J is TRBJ1-5; tentatively, D is TRBD1 (5 bases). From germline, CDR1 is MNHEY and CDR2 SVGAGI. V shed 4 bases and J shed 2 bases, with 9 bases lying between them. CDR3 length: 14 amino acids. The CDR3: CASSSQGGNQPQHF. CDR3 coding DNA: TGTGCCAGCAGTTCCCAGGGAGGCAATCAGCCCCAGCATTTT.

CDR3 residues: CASSPGEQETQYF. CDR3 bases: TGTGCCAGCTCACCGGGGGAACAAGAGACCCAGTACTTC. This chain connects TRBV18 to TRBJ2-5; D is perhaps TRBD1 or TRBD2 (5 bases each). Per the germline V gene, CDR1 is KGHSH and CDR2 is LQKENI. Trimming shortened V by 3 bases and J by 2 bases, and 7 bases separated the two germline ends. The CDR3 extends over 13 amino acids.

The genes are TRBV28 and TRBJ1-1, with 7 bases that match TRBD1. In germline, CDR1 is MDHEN, CDR2 SYDVKM. The CDR3 contains 14 residues. J was trimmed by 4 bases and V by 6 bases; bases with no gene match: 8. The CDR3 coding sequence is TGTGCCAGCAGGGTTACAGGGGTAGGCACTGAAGCTTTCTTT. Encoded protein: CASRVTGVGTEAFF.

The chain carries TRBV18 and TRBJ2-5; D ambiguous. CDR3 size: 14 residues. Trimming pared 3 bases from V and 4 bases from J, leaving 12 bases between. From germline, CDR1 is KGHSH and CDR2 LQKENI. In DNA form, the CDR3 reads TGTGCCAGCTCACCTGAACAAACTTTAGAGACCCAGTACTTC. It translates to CASSPEQTLETQYF.

The rearrangement links TRBV6-6 to TRBJ1-1; a possible D gene is TRBD1 (6 bases). CDR3 length: 16 amino acids. The germline V gene has CDR1 MNHNY and CDR2 SVGAGI (reference sequence). The V and J ends lost 6 bases and 0 bases respectively, with 17 bases between them. The CDR3 DNA follows: TGTGCCAGCAGCTCCGAGTTTAGGGGGATGAACACTGAAGCTTTCTTT. It yields the protein CASSSEFRGMNTEAFF.

The chain is built from TRBV7-9 and TRBJ1-1; tentative D call: TRBD1 (5 bases). This CDR3 region has 13 residues. Between the trimmed V and J ends, which lost 6 bases and 3 bases, there was a span of 11 bases. CDR1 is SEHNR, CDR2 FQNEAQ, per germline (reference sequence). The CDR3 here is CASRFGGDTEAFF. The CDR3 bases are TGTGCCAGCAGGTTTGGGGGGGACACTGAAGCTTTCTTT.

V usage is TRBV25-1 and J usage is TRBJ2-3; possibly TRBD2 for D (6 bases). V lost 8 bases and J lost 0, with 15 bases in between. This CDR3 is built from 15 residues. CDR1 and CDR2 from the germline V gene are MGHDK and SYGVNS. The CDR3 sequence is CASQKGTASTDTQYF. CDR3 nucleotide sequence: TGTGCCAGCCAGAAGGGGACTGCTAGCACAGATACGCAGTATTTT.